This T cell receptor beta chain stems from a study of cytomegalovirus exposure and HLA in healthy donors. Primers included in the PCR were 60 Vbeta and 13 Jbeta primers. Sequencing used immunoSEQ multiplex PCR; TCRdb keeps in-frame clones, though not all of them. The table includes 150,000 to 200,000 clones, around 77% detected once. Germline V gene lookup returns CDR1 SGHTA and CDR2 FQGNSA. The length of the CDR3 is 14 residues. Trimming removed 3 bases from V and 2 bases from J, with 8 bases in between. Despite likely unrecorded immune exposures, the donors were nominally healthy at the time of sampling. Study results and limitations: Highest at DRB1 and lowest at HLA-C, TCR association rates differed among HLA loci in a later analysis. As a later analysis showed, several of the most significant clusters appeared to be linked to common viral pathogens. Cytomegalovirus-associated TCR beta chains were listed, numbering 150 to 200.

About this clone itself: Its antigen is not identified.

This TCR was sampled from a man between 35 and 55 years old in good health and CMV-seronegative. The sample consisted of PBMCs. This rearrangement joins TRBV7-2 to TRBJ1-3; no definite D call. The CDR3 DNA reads TGTGCCAGCAGCTTTCTGTCCGCTGGAAACACCATATATTTT. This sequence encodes CASSFLSAGNTIYF.